This T cell receptor (beta chain) was retrieved from a study of blood T cell repertoires in COVID-19. At the level of the study: Acute-phase and convalescent COVID-19 samples originated in the United States, Italy and Spain. Sources were T cells, B-cell-depleted T cells, or PBMCs; the material itself was cDNA or gDNA.

This CDR3 is built from 14 residues. The V and J ends lost 1 base and 2 bases respectively, with 11 bases between them. Germline V gene lookup returns CDR1 GTSNPN and CDR2 SVGIG (reference sequence). As processed by the authors: For nucleated cells, counts were estimated from reference gene primer amplification. The protocol was immunoSEQ multiplex PCR, while the TCRdb copy is restricted to in-frame clones and leaves out a portion. The D gene and trimming were derived from the DNA, and the V and J assignments and clone size from that table. The sample shows under 150,000 clones, roughly four fifths of them seen only once.

This TCR came from a man aged 35-49 years with active or convalescent COVID-19. Sequenced: peripheral blood. This chain connects TRBV30 to TRBJ1-1, with D possibly TRBD1 on 6 matching bases. The CDR3 loop reads CAWSGEQGNTEAFF. CDR3 nucleotide sequence: TGTGCCTGGAGTGGGGAACAGGGAAACACTGAAGCTTTCTTT. The whole variable domain, remainder taken from reference TRBV30 and TRBJ1-1, is SQTIHQWPATLVQPVGSPLSLECTVEGTSNPNLYWYRQAAGRGLQLLFYSVGIGQISSEVPQNLSASRPQDRQFILSSKKLLLSDSGFYLCAWSGEQGNTEAFFGQGTRLTVV.